One TCR beta chain is described in this entry. The V end lost 8 bases, the J end lost 4 bases, and 14 bases lay between the germline ends. Germline CDR1 is SQVTM and CDR2 is ANQGSEA. The CDR3 is 12 amino acids. Measured with immunoSEQ multiplex PCR; TCRdb has only the in-frame clones, and not every one. The table shows around 180,000 clones, with around 87% occurring only once. The data were taken from a study of blood T cell repertoires in COVID-19. The source is a middle-aged man with active or convalescent COVID-19. Sequenced input: peripheral blood. The chain joins TRBV29-1 to TRBJ1-2; D is possibly TRBD1 (6 bases). CDR3 in DNA: TGCAGCTTCAGGGGCCCTGCCTATGGCTACACCTTC. Translated, it gives CSFRGPAYGYTF.